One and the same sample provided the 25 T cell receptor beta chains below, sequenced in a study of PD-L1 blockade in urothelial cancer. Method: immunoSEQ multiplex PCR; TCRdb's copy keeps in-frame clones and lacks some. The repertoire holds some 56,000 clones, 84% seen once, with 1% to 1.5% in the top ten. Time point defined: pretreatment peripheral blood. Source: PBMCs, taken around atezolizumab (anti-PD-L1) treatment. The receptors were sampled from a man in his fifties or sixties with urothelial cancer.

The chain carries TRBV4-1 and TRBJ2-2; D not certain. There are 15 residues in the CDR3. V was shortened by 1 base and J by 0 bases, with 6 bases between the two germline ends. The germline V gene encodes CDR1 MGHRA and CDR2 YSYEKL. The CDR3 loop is CASSQGATNTGELFF. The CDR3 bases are TGCGCCAGCAGCCAAGGCGCGACGAACACCGGGGAGCTGTTTTTT.

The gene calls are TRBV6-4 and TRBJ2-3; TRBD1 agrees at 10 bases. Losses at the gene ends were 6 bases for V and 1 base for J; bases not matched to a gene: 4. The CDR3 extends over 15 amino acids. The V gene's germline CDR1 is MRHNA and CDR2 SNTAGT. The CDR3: CASSATGGGTDTQYF. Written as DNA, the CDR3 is TGTGCCAGCAGCGCGACAGGGGGCGGCACAGATACGCAGTATTTT.

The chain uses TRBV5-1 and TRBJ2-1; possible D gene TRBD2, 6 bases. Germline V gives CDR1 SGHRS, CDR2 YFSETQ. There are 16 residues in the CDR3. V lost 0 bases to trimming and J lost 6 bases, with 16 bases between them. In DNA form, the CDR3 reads TGCGCCAGCAGCTTGGTGGCGGGATTTGGGTTCAATGAGCAGTTCTTC. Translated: CASSLVAGFGFNEQFF. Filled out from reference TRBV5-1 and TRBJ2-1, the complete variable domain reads KAGVTQTPRYLIKTRGQQVTLSCSPISGHRSVSWYQQTPGQGLQFLFEYFSETQRNKGNFPGRFSGRQFSNSRSEMNVSTLELGDSALYLCASSLVAGFGFNEQFFGPGTRLTVL.

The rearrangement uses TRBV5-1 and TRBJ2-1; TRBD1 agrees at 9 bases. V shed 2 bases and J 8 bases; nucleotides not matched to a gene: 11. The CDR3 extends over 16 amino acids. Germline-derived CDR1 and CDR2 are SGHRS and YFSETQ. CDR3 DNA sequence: TGCGCCAGCAGCTTACCGGGACAGGGAGGGTTCGATGAGCAGTTCTTC. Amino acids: CASSLPGQGGFDEQFF.

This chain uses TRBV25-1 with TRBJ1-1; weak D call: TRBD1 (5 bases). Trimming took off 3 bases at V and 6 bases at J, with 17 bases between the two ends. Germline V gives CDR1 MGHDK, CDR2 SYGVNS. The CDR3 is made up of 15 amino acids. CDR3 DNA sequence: TGTGCCAGCAGTGATCCGCAGGGATATAGCTCTGAAGCTTTCTTT. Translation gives CASSDPQGYSSEAFF.

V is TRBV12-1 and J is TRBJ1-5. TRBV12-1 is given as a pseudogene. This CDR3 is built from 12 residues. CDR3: CASSFPGQPQHF. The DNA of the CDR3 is TGTGCCAGCAGCTTTCCGGGTCAGCCCCAGCATTTT.

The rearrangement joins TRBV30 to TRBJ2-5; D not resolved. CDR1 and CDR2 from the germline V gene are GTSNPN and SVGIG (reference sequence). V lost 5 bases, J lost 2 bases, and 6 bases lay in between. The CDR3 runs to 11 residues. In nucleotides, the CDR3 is TGTGCCTGGTCCCCTCAAGAGACCCAGTACTTC. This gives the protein CAWSPQETQYF.

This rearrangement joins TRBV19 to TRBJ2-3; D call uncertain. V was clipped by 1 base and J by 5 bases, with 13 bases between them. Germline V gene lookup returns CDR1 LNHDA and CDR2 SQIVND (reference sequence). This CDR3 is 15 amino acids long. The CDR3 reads CASSIGATPLDTQYF. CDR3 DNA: TGTGCCAGTAGTATAGGCGCTACCCCCTTAGATACGCAGTATTTT.

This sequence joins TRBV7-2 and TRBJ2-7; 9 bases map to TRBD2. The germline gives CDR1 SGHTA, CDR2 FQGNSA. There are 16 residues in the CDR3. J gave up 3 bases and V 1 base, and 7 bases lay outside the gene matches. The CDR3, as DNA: TGTGCCAGCAGCTTAGTTTTAGCGGGAGTTTTCTACGAGCAGTACTTC. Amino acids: CASSLVLAGVFYEQYF.

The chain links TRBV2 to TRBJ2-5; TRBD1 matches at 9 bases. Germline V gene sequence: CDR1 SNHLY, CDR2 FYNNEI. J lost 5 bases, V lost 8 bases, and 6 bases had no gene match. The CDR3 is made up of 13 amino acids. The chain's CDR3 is CASEQGAGETQYF. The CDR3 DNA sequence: TGTGCCAGCGAACAGGGGGCAGGGGAGACCCAGTACTTC.

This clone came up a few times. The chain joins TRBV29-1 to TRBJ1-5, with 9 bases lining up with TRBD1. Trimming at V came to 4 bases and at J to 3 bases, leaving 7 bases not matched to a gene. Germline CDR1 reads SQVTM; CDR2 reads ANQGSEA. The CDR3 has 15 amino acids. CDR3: CSVGGGTGYNQPQHF. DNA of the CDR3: TGCAGCGTTGGAGGGGGGACAGGGTACAATCAGCCCCAGCATTTT.

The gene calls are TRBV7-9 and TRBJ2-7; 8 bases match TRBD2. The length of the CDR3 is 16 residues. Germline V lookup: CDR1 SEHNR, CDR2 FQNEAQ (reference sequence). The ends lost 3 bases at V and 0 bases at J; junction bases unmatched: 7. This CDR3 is CASSFAGGGPSYEQYF. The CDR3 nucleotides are TGTGCCAGCAGCTTTGCTGGCGGGGGGCCCTCCTACGAGCAGTACTTC. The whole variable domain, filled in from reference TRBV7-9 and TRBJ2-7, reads DTGVSQNPRHKITKRGQNVTFRCDPISEHNRLYWYRQTLGQGPEFLTYFQNEAQLEKSRLLSDRFSAERPKGSFSTLEIQRTEQGDSAMYLCASSFAGGGPSYEQYFGPGTRLTVT.

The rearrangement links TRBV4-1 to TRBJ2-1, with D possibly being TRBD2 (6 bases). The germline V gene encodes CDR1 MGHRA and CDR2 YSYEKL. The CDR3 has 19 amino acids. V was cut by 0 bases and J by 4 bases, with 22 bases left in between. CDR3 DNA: TGCGCCAGCAGCCAAGACCCTCCGGGAGCCGCTGGGAGGTACAATGAGCAGTTCTTC. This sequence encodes CASSQDPPGAAGRYNEQFF.

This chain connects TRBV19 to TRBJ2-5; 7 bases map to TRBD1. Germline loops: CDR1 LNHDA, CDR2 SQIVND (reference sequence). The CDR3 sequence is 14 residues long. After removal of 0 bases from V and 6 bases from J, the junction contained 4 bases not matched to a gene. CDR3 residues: CASSIDRRGQTQYF. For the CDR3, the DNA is TGTGCCAGTAGTATAGATCGTAGGGGGCAGACCCAGTACTTC.

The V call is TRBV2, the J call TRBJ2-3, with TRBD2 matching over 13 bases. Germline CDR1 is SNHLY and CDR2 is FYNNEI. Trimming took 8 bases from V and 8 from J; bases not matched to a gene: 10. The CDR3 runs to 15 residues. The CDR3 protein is CASRELAGGPGTQYF. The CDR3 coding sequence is TGTGCCAGCCGCGAACTAGCGGGGGGGCCGGGTACGCAGTATTTT.

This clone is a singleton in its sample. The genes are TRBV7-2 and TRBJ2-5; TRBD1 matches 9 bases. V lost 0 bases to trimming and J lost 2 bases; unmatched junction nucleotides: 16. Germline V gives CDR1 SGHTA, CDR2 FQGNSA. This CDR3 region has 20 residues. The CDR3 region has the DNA TGTGCCAGCAGCTTAGCCCCCCCCGCGGGACAGGGATCAGGTCAAGAGACCCAGTACTTC. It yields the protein CASSLAPPAGQGSGQETQYF.

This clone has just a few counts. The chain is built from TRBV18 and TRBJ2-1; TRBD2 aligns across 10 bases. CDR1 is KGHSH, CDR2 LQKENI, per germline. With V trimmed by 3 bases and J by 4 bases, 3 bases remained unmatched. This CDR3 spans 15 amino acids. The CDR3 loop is CASSPVAGGYNEQFF. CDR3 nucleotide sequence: TGTGCCAGCTCACCCGTAGCGGGAGGATACAATGAGCAGTTCTTC.

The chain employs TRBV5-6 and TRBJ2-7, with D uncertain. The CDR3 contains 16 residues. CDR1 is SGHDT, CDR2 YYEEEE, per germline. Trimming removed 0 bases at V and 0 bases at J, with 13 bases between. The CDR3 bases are TGTGCCAGCAGCTTGGCTGCTCTTCAGATCTCCTACGAGCAGTACTTC. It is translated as CASSLAALQISYEQYF.

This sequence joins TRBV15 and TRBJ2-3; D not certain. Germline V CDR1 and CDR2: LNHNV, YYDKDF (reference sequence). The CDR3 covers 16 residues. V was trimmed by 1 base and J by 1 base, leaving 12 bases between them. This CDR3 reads CATSRGSSERTDTQYF. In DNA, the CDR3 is TGTGCCACCAGCAGAGGGTCCAGCGAGCGCACAGATACGCAGTATTTT. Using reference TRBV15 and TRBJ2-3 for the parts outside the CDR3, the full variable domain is DAMVIQNPRYQVTQFGKPVTLSCSQTLNHNVMYWYQQKSSQAPKLLFHYYDKDFNNEADTPDNFQSRRPNTSFCFLDIRSPGLGDTAMYLCATSRGSSERTDTQYFGPGTRLTVL.

The CDR3 spells CASSPGQGNSYEQYF. In DNA, the CDR3 is TGTGCCAGCAGCCCAGGGCAGGGGAACTCCTACGAGCAGTACTTC. V usage is TRBV11-2 and J usage is TRBJ2-7; D may be TRBD1 (6 bases). This CDR3 is built from 15 residues. The V gene lost 5 bases and the J gene lost 0 bases, with 14 bases spanning the gap. CDR1 is SGHAT and CDR2 is FQNNGV in the germline V gene.

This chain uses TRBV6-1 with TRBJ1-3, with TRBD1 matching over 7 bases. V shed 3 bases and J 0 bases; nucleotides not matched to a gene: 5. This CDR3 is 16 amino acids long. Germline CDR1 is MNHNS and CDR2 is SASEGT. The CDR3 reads CASSENWDSSGNTIYF. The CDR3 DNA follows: TGTGCCAGCAGTGAGAACTGGGACAGCTCTGGAAACACCATATATTTT.

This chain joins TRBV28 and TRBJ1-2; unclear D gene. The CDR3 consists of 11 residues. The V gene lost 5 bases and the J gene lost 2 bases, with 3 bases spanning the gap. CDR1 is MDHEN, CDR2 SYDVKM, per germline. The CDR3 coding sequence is TGTGCCAGCAGTCTCAACTATGGCTACACCTTC. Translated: CASSLNYGYTF.

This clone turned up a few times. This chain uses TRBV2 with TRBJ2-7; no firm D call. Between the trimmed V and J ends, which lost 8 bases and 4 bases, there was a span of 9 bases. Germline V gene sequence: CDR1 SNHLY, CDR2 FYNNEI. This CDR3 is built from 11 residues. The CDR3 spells CASEEIYEQYF. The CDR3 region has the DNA TGTGCCAGCGAAGAGATTTACGAGCAGTACTTC.

The CDR3 DNA sequence: TGTGCCTGGAACGGACAGGGAGGCTCACCCCTCCACTTT. It encodes CAWNGQGGSPLHF. The chain carries TRBV30 and TRBJ1-6, with 8 positions matching TRBD1. CDR1 GTSNPN and CDR2 SVGIG come from the germline V gene (reference sequence). The CDR3 is 13 residues long. The ends lost 4 bases at V and 10 bases at J; junction bases unmatched: 6.

The CDR3 reads CASSESGTGGKLFF. The DNA for the CDR3 is TGTGCCAGCAGTGAATCCGGGACAGGGGGAAAACTGTTTTTT. V is TRBV25-1 and J is TRBJ1-4; 11 bases line up with TRBD1. Germline CDR1 is MGHDK and CDR2 is SYGVNS. J gave up 10 bases and V 1 base, and 2 bases lay outside the gene matches. This CDR3 is built from 14 residues.